This TCR beta chain emerged from a study of prognosis after radiotherapy for stage I lung cancer. Across the study: There were no patients who received concurrent therapy with stereotactic body radiotherapy.

Study results and limitations: It was in patients who developed distant metastases that Shannon entropy after stereotactic body radiation therapy was lower. Stereotactic body radiation therapy was followed by fewer unique TCR clones, median approximately 9,600 versus 7,200. The way patients used TRBV and TRBJ genes reportedly differed depending on whether they had metastases.

By share, this clonotype ranks as medium-sized. The target antigen is unknown. Using two-round multiplex PCR, the authors amplified TCR beta CDR3 from genomic DNA. TRBV and TRBJ genes each had their own specific primers in first-round PCR. One entry per CDR3 protein, called by TCRdb with MiXCR from the multiplex PCR reads. In the table there are about 31,000 distinct CDR3 sequences, 42% of which are singletons. The CDR3 sequence is 16 residues long. V was pared by 3 bases and J by 3 bases, with 18 bases between. The germline V gene encodes CDR1 DFQATT and CDR2 SNEGSKA (reference sequence). The origin of this receptor is a donor at least 50 years old with non-small cell lung cancer. The material sequenced was PBMCs, taken before or after stereotactic body radiation therapy (not recorded which). The V and J genes are TRBV20-1 and TRBJ1-3; D is undetermined. CDR3 nucleotides: TGCAGTGCTAGGCCGGACGGACCCTGGTATGGAAACACCATATATTTT. It yields the protein CSARPDGPWYGNTIYF.